A single sample is the source of the 19 T cell receptor beta chains below, sequenced in a study of control samples from healthy donors and cancer patients. Produced via immunoSEQ multiplex PCR; TCRdb's table is partial and in-frame only. Of more than 150,000 clones in the sample, 80% to 95% were seen once. Sequences were obtained from blood. These receptors all come from a man in his late teens or twenties in good health.

The chain joins TRBV25-1 to TRBJ2-1; D call uncertain. Between the trimmed V and J ends, which lost 8 bases and 7 bases, there was a span of 12 bases. Germline values: CDR1 MGHDK, CDR2 SYGVNS. The CDR3 is 12 residues long. CDR3 nucleotide sequence: TGTGCCAGCTCTTACCTGGGGAATGAGCAGTTCTTC. Translated, it gives CASSYLGNEQFF.

The CDR3 sequence: CASSLRGPNTGELFF. In DNA form, the CDR3 reads TGTGCCAGCAGTTTGCGGGGGCCGAACACCGGGGAGCTGTTTTTT. The chain combines TRBV27 with TRBJ2-2; D is possibly TRBD2 (7 bases). CDR3 length equals 15 residues. Trimming pared 3 bases from V and 0 bases from J, leaving 8 bases between. The germline V gene encodes CDR1 MNHEY and CDR2 SMNVEV (reference sequence).

The J gene is TRBJ1-2, the V gene TRBV7-9, with D perhaps matching TRBD1 (5 bases). This CDR3 contains 12 residues. V was trimmed by 5 bases and J by 8 bases, leaving 12 bases between them. CDR1 is SEHNR, CDR2 FQNEAQ, per germline (reference sequence). The CDR3 bases are TGTGCCAGCAGCGAGGGACTCGGCGGCTACACCTTC. Protein: CASSEGLGGYTF.

This chain joins TRBV7-2 and TRBJ2-2; D perhaps matches TRBD2 (5 bases). Trimming pared 1 base from V and 6 bases from J, leaving 12 bases between. Germline CDR1 and CDR2: SGHTA and FQGNSA. The CDR3 totals 15 residues. CDR3 in amino acids: CASSLVLAYAGELFF. The CDR3 region has the DNA TGTGCCAGCAGCTTAGTCCTAGCCTACGCCGGGGAGCTGTTTTTT.

The chain employs TRBV19 and TRBJ2-1; 8 nucleotides match TRBD2. With V trimmed by 6 bases and J by 7 bases, 11 bases remained unmatched. This CDR3 is built from 15 residues. The germline gives CDR1 LNHDA, CDR2 SQIVND (reference sequence). The CDR3 spells CASSSIAGPLNEQFF. The CDR3, as DNA: TGTGCCAGTAGCTCGATAGCGGGGCCATTGAATGAGCAGTTCTTC. Filled out from reference TRBV19 and TRBJ2-1, the complete variable domain reads DGGITQSPKYLFRKEGQNVTLSCEQNLNHDAMYWYRQDPGQGLRLIYYSQIVNDFQKGDIAEGYSVSREKKESFPLTVTSAQKNPTAFYLCASSSIAGPLNEQFFGPGTRLTVL.

With respect to this clone: The sample holds other DNA sequences that translate to the same CDR3. V usage is TRBV12-3 or TRBV12-4 and J usage is TRBJ1-2; 7 bases agree with TRBD1. V shed 6 bases, J shed 8 bases, and the junction held 3 bases outside the gene matches. CDR3 length: 11 amino acids. The CDR3 sequence is CASSYRGGYTF. For the CDR3, the DNA is TGTGCCAGCAGCTACAGGGGAGGCTACACCTTC.

The rearrangement uses TRBV27 and TRBJ2-2, with 11 bases matching TRBD1. Trimming cost V 6 bases and J 5 bases; bases outside gene matches: 2. Germline loops: CDR1 MNHEY, CDR2 SMNVEV (reference sequence). This CDR3 region has 14 residues. The CDR3 bases are TGTGCCAGCAGAGGGACAGGGGGAACCGGGGAGCTGTTTTTT. Protein: CASRGTGGTGELFF.

This chain connects TRBV13 to TRBJ2-7; 9 bases align to TRBD1. In germline, CDR1 is PRHDT, CDR2 FYEKMQ (reference sequence). V trimming: 2 bases; J trimming: 0 bases; junction bases outside the gene matches: 2. CDR3 length: 15 residues. The DNA for the CDR3 is TGTGCCAGCAGCTTATTGGGACAGGGCTCCTACGAGCAGTACTTC. This codes for CASSLLGQGSYEQYF.

V is TRBV15 and J is TRBJ2-1; no definite D call. This CDR3 region has 15 residues. V dropped 0 bases and J dropped 4 bases, with 10 bases sitting between them. Germline loops: CDR1 LNHNV, CDR2 YYDKDF (reference sequence). The CDR3 reads CATSRDLAAYNEQFF. CDR3 in DNA: TGTGCCACCAGCAGAGATTTGGCAGCTTACAATGAGCAGTTCTTC.

The gene calls are TRBV24-1 and TRBJ1-5; unclear D gene. Germline CDR1 reads KGHDR; CDR2 reads SFDVKD. This CDR3 contains 12 residues. V was cut by 10 bases and J by 4 bases, with 10 bases left in between. The DNA of the CDR3 is TGTGCCACTTCAGGCATTAATCAGCCCCAGCATTTT. Protein: CATSGINQPQHF.

The chain carries TRBV7-2 and TRBJ2-7; 7 positions match TRBD1. CDR3 size: 14 residues. Looked up from germline, CDR1 is SGHTA and CDR2 is FQGNSA. The V gene end was trimmed by 1 base and the J gene end by 3 bases; junction bases not matched to a gene: 3. DNA of the CDR3: TGTGCCAGCAGCTTAGTGACAGGGCTCTACGAGCAGTACTTC. It translates to CASSLVTGLYEQYF. The full variable domain, rest sourced from reference TRBV7-2 and TRBJ2-7, is GAGVSQSPSNKVTEKGKDVELRCDPISGHTALYWYRQSLGQGLEFLIYFQGNSAPDKSGLPSDRFSAERTGGSVSTLTIQRTQQEDSAVYLCASSLVTGLYEQYFGPGTRLTVT.

The V and J genes are TRBV4-2 and TRBJ2-3; 12 nucleotides match TRBD2. Germline V lookup: CDR1 LGHNA, CDR2 YNFKEQ. Trimming cost V 1 base and J 2 bases; bases outside gene matches: 7. This CDR3 spans 18 amino acids. CDR3 coding DNA: TGTGCCAGCAGCCAAGCCCTAGCGGGGGGGCCTGACACAGATACGCAGTATTTT. Protein product: CASSQALAGGPDTDTQYF.

This chain links TRBV11-2 with TRBJ2-1; D perhaps matches TRBD2 (6 bases). Trimming shortened V by 4 bases and J by 3 bases, and 13 bases separated the two germline ends. CDR3 length: 15 residues. Germline loops: CDR1 SGHAT, CDR2 FQNNGV. This chain's CDR3 is CASSSQFGGYNEQFF. As DNA, the CDR3 is TGTGCCAGCAGCTCACAGTTCGGGGGCTACAATGAGCAGTTCTTC.

This chain uses TRBV6-2 or TRBV6-3 with TRBJ1-1; no clear D gene. The V end lost 1 base, the J end lost 1 base, and 7 bases lay between the germline ends. The CDR3 length is 14 residues. Germline V CDR1 and CDR2: MNHEY, SVGEGT. The CDR3 spells CASSYYRENTEAFF. DNA of the CDR3: TGTGCCAGCAGTTACTATCGGGAGAACACTGAAGCTTTCTTT.

The CDR3 reads CASSVDLASTDTQYF. The CDR3 coding sequence is TGTGCCAGCAGCGTAGATCTTGCTAGCACAGATACGCAGTATTTT. This sequence joins TRBV9 and TRBJ2-3; D not resolved. The germline CDR1 and CDR2 sequences are SGDLS and YYNGEE. V was cut by 0 bases and J by 0 bases, with 8 bases left in between. This CDR3 region has 15 residues. Full variable domain (remainder filled in from reference TRBV9 and TRBJ2-3): DSGVTQTPKHLITATGQRVTLRCSPRSGDLSVYWYQQSLDQGLQFLIQYYNGEERAKGNILERFSAQQFPDLHSELNLSSLELGDSALYFCASSVDLASTDTQYFGPGTRLTVL.

This chain uses TRBV27 with TRBJ1-1; D is unclear. This CDR3 has 16 residues. Trimming took 2 bases from V and 3 from J, leaving 16 bases between them. CDR1 MNHEY and CDR2 SMNVEV come from the germline V gene (reference sequence). The DNA of the CDR3 is TGTGCCAGCAGTTTAGGGATCAAGAGAACTCACACTGAAGCTTTCTTT. Protein sequence: CASSLGIKRTHTEAFF.

This clone was observed a handful of times. V is TRBV7-9 and J is TRBJ1-5, with D perhaps matching TRBD1 (5 bases). The germline V and J ends were trimmed by 2 bases and 7 bases, with 9 bases remaining between them. CDR1 and CDR2 from the germline V gene are SEHNR and FQNEAQ (reference sequence). This CDR3 has 13 residues. The CDR3 DNA reads TGTGCCAGCAGCTTACCGGGGGTCCAGCCCCAGCATTTT. Amino acid sequence: CASSLPGVQPQHF.

This chain connects TRBV18 to TRBJ1-2; the D is unclear. Germline lookup yields CDR1 KGHSH and CDR2 LQKENI. The CDR3 extends over 12 amino acids. V lost 8 bases, J lost 8 bases, and 15 bases lay in between. CDR3 protein: CASRESPDGYTF. The CDR3, as DNA: TGTGCCAGCCGCGAATCCCCGGACGGCTACACCTTC.

The chain recombines TRBV6-4 with TRBJ2-7; 7 bases are a match to TRBD1. The CDR3 has 13 amino acids. Losses at the gene ends were 6 bases for V and 3 bases for J; bases not matched to a gene: 5. CDR1 is MRHNA, CDR2 SNTAGT, per germline. The CDR3 is CASSGQAYYEQYF. The DNA for the CDR3 is TGTGCCAGCAGCGGACAGGCCTACTACGAGCAGTACTTC.